This entry lists 28 T cell receptor beta chains sequenced from one sample in a study of CD8 T cells in ankylosing spondylitis. MiXCR, run by TCRdb on the 5' RACE reads, gives a single entry per CDR3 protein. The table includes some 270,000 distinct CDR3 sequences, about a sixth detected once. The sample taken for sequencing was blood, either unsorted or a sorted T cell fraction (not recorded which). The receptors originated from a male donor with ankylosing spondylitis or in good health (not recorded which).

This clonotype was counted only a few times. CDR3 sequence: CACKGGGNQPQHF. The DNA of the CDR3 is TGTGCCTGCAAGGGCGGAGGCAATCAGCCCCAGCATTTT. The chain joins TRBV12-3 or TRBV12-4 to TRBJ1-5; D is unresolved. The V and J ends lost 11 bases and 2 bases respectively, with 13 bases between them. The CDR3 runs to 13 residues.

The chain links TRBV7-9 to TRBJ2-5; D ambiguous. With 5 bases removed from V and 4 bases from J, the gap between germline ends came to 17 bases. This CDR3 is built from 15 residues. Germline V gives CDR1 SEHNR, CDR2 FQNEAQ (reference sequence). The chain's CDR3 is CASSQNIALPETQYF. CDR3 nucleotide sequence: TGTGCCAGCAGCCAGAACATTGCCCTACCAGAGACCCAGTACTTC.

This clonotype was picked up a small number of times. This sequence joins TRBV7-3 and TRBJ2-3, with D possibly being TRBD2 (5 bases). Germline CDR1 is SGHTA and CDR2 is FQGTGA. CDR3 length: 15 residues. The V gene lost 5 bases and the J gene lost 5 bases, with 17 bases spanning the gap. The CDR3 DNA is TGTGCCAGCAGCCCAGGACCGGAGGAAGGAGATACGCAGTATTTT. Translation gives CASSPGPEEGDTQYF.

This clonotype was counted a single time. The V gene is TRBV7-6, the J gene TRBJ2-3, with D unclear. The CDR3 is made up of 15 amino acids. V lost 5 bases to trimming and J lost 0 bases, with 12 bases between them. Germline-derived CDR1 and CDR2 are SGHVS and FNYEAQ. DNA of the CDR3: TGTGCCAGCAGCCAGGTGGCGGCTAGCACAGATACGCAGTATTTT. This codes for CASSQVAASTDTQYF. Filled out from reference TRBV7-6 and TRBJ2-3, the complete variable domain reads GAGVSQSPRYKVTKRGQDVALRCDPISGHVSLYWYRQALGQGPEFLTYFNYEAQQDKSGLPNDRFSAERPEGSISTLTIQRTEQRDSAMYRCASSQVAASTDTQYFGPGTRLTVL.

This clonotype was found a few times. V and J are TRBV28 and TRBJ2-5; D is possibly TRBD1 (5 bases). The CDR3 is 14 residues long. Germline-derived CDR1 and CDR2 are MDHEN and SYDVKM. Trimming removed 10 bases at V and 2 bases at J, with 17 bases between. CDR3 in amino acids: CATLPQAVQETQYF. As DNA, the CDR3 is TGTGCCACCCTACCACAGGCAGTTCAAGAGACCCAGTACTTC.

The table lists this clonotype with many counts. The chain links TRBV12-3 or TRBV12-4 to TRBJ2-3, with 12 positions matching TRBD1. CDR3 length equals 14 residues. Trimming took 6 bases from V and 6 from J; bases not matched to a gene: 4. CDR3 DNA: TGTGCCAGCAGCTGGGGACAGGGGGCGGATACGCAGTATTTT. Translated: CASSWGQGADTQYF.

The chain has TRBV4-1 and TRBJ2-5, with D perhaps assigned TRBD1 or TRBD2 (5 bases each). Germline CDR1 is MGHRA and CDR2 is YSYEKL. The CDR3 has 15 amino acids. With 1 base removed from V and 2 bases from J, the gap between germline ends came to 11 bases. The CDR3 DNA follows: TGCGCCAGCAGCCAAGTGACCGGGACGCAAGAGACCCAGTACTTC. As protein: CASSQVTGTQETQYF.

This chain uses TRBV15 with TRBJ2-1; 12 bases fit TRBD2. The CDR3 covers 15 residues. Germline assignment: CDR1 LNHNV and CDR2 YYDKDF (reference sequence). Trimming removed 5 bases from V and 8 bases from J; junction bases left unmatched: 7. CDR3 DNA sequence: TGTGCCACCAGCGGCACTAGCGGGAGGTTCGATGAGCAGTTCTTC. This codes for CATSGTSGRFDEQFF.

V gene TRBV25-1 combines with J gene TRBJ2-7; D perhaps matches TRBD1 (7 bases). CDR3 size: 14 residues. Germline-derived CDR1 and CDR2 are MGHDK and SYGVNS. V was trimmed by 0 bases and J by 5 bases, leaving 11 bases between them. CDR3 sequence (DNA): TGTGCCAGCAGTGAATATGGGGGGACAGACGAGCAGTACTTC. As protein: CASSEYGGTDEQYF.

This clonotype has more than one count but fewer than ten. This chain connects TRBV20-1 to TRBJ2-7, with D tentatively TRBD1 or TRBD2 (6 bases each). The CDR3 is 12 residues long. From germline, CDR1 is DFQATT and CDR2 SNEGSKA (reference sequence). Trimming took 6 bases from V and 6 from J, leaving 15 bases between them. The CDR3 is CSAQTGAAEQYF. The DNA of the CDR3 is TGCAGTGCCCAAACGGGGGCTGCCGAGCAGTACTTC.

V is TRBV20-1 and J is TRBJ2-1; 7 positions match TRBD2. Losses at the gene ends were 6 bases for V and 7 bases for J; bases not matched to a gene: 12. The CDR3 spans 14 residues. CDR1 and CDR2 from the germline V gene are DFQATT and SNEGSKA (reference sequence). The CDR3 nucleotides are TGCAGTGCGTTGACTGGCGGGAGCATGAATGAGCAGTTCTTC. Its protein is CSALTGGSMNEQFF.

This clonotype was detected a few times. CDR3 region: CASSYPSSGYSYNEQFF. CDR3 DNA: TGCGCCAGCAGCTACCCCAGTAGCGGGTACTCCTACAATGAGCAGTTCTTC. The chain uses TRBV5-1 and TRBJ2-1; TRBD2 matches at 7 bases. The germline CDR1 and CDR2 sequences are SGHRS and YFSETQ. Trimming removed 3 bases from V and 0 bases from J; junction bases left unmatched: 9. The CDR3 extends over 17 amino acids. The whole variable domain, remainder taken from reference TRBV5-1 and TRBJ2-1, is KAGVTQTPRYLIKTRGQQVTLSCSPISGHRSVSWYQQTPGQGLQFLFEYFSETQRNKGNFPGRFSGRQFSNSRSEMNVSTLELGDSALYLCASSYPSSGYSYNEQFFGPGTRLTVL.

This clonotype occurred a few times. The V and J genes are TRBV7-8 and TRBJ2-7; D is uncertain. The V gene's germline CDR1 is SGHVS and CDR2 FQNEAQ. There are 12 residues in the CDR3. V lost 1 base and J lost 7, with 8 bases in between. This CDR3 is CASSLGASEQYF. CDR3 sequence (DNA): TGTGCCAGCAGCTTAGGGGCCTCAGAGCAGTACTTC.

Comments on this clonotype: A junction boundary mismatches the germline segment, possibly from a read error. This chain joins TRBV7-7 and TRBJ2-5; 8 nucleotides align to TRBD2. Per the germline V gene, CDR1 is SSHAT and CDR2 is FNYEAQ (reference sequence). The CDR3 sequence is 15 residues long. CDR3 sequence reads: CASSIRFSGGETQYF. The CDR3 DNA sequence: TGTGCTAGCAGCATAAGGTTCTCGGGAGGGGAGACCCAGTACTTC.

V and J are TRBV4-1 and TRBJ1-5, with D unclear. The CDR3 sequence is 15 residues long. Trimming left V 7 bases short and J 1 base short, with 14 bases between. CDR1 and CDR2 from the germline V gene are MGHRA and YSYEKL. The CDR3 protein is CASKEQLSSNQPQHF. CDR3 coding DNA: TGCGCCAGCAAGGAACAGTTGTCGAGCAATCAGCCCCAGCATTTT.

The sample holds a few counts of this clonotype. This chain links TRBV27 with TRBJ2-1, with D perhaps matching TRBD1 (6 bases). V shed 7 bases and J shed 4 bases, with 11 bases lying between them. The germline gives CDR1 MNHEY, CDR2 SMNVEV (reference sequence). The CDR3 is 13 amino acids. CDR3 loop: CASKDSGYNEQFF. DNA for the CDR3: TGTGCCAGCAAGGACAGTGGGTACAATGAGCAGTTCTTC.

This clonotype has ten or more counts. V usage is TRBV19 and J usage is TRBJ2-5, with D tentatively TRBD1 (5 bases). The CDR3 is 14 residues long. Per germline, CDR1 LNHDA and CDR2 SQIVND (reference sequence). The germline V and J ends were trimmed by 7 bases and 2 bases, with 14 bases remaining between them. CDR3 region: CASTASDSQETQYF. CDR3 coding DNA: TGTGCCAGTACCGCTTCCGACAGTCAAGAGACCCAGTACTTC.

This clonotype was seen many times. The gene calls are TRBV7-8 and TRBJ2-2, with TRBD1 as a possible D gene (5 bases). Germline CDR1 SGHVS, CDR2 FQNEAQ. This CDR3 spans 14 amino acids. Trimming took 4 bases from V and 6 from J, leaving 12 bases between them. CDR3 bases: TGTGCCAGCAGCTCCCCTCTAGGGGCCGGGGAGCTGTTTTTT. This codes for CASSSPLGAGELFF.

The chain is built from TRBV20-1 and TRBJ2-2; 10 bases line up with TRBD2. Germline CDR1 DFQATT, CDR2 SNEGSKA (reference sequence). CDR3 length: 19 residues. J was trimmed by 1 base and V by 6 bases; bases with no gene match: 17. The CDR3 region is CSAAGEREGRLLNTGELFF. The CDR3 DNA sequence: TGCAGTGCCGCGGGTGAGCGGGAGGGCCGTTTATTGAACACCGGGGAGCTGTTTTTT.

This rearrangement joins TRBV7-6 to TRBJ1-5; D uncertain. Germline V gene sequence: CDR1 SGHVS, CDR2 FNYEAQ. Trimming took off 1 base at V and 4 bases at J, with 11 bases between the two ends. The CDR3 contains 15 residues. The CDR3 DNA is TGTGCCAGCAGCTTAGGGGCCCCCCCGAATCAGCCCCAGCATTTT. Translating it yields CASSLGAPPNQPQHF. Full variable domain (rest looked up from reference TRBV7-6 and TRBJ1-5): GAGVSQSPRYKVTKRGQDVALRCDPISGHVSLYWYRQALGQGPEFLTYFNYEAQQDKSGLPNDRFSAERPEGSISTLTIQRTEQRDSAMYRCASSLGAPPNQPQHFGDGTRLSIL.

This clonotype was seen only a few times. The V call is TRBV27, the J call TRBJ2-7; 8 bases align to TRBD2. This CDR3 region has 14 residues. Germline V gene sequence: CDR1 MNHEY, CDR2 SMNVEV (reference sequence). V was clipped by 5 bases and J by 7 bases; unmatched bases: 10. CDR3 region: CASSLGLVDGEQYF. The CDR3 bases are TGTGCCAGCAGTCTGGGACTAGTCGATGGTGAGCAGTACTTC.

This clonotype has at least ten counts. This chain uses TRBV6-1 with TRBJ2-3; the match to TRBD1 covers 7 bases. This CDR3 contains 18 residues. V shed 7 bases, J shed 6 bases, and the junction held 22 bases outside the gene matches. Germline values: CDR1 MNHNS, CDR2 SASEGT. The DNA of the CDR3 is TGTGCCAGCACTCAATTAGGGGTGATACAGGGGTTCGGGGATACGCAGTATTTT. Its translation is CASTQLGVIQGFGDTQYF.

This clonotype showed up just a few times. The chain recombines TRBV29-1 with TRBJ2-7; D possibly uses TRBD1 or TRBD2 (5 bases each). CDR1 and CDR2 from the germline V gene are SQVTM and ANQGSEA. V lost 6 bases and J 2 bases, leaving 11 bases between the germline ends. CDR3 length: 12 amino acids. Here the CDR3 reads CSVRDLTYEQYF. CDR3 DNA: TGCAGCGTAAGGGACCTAACCTACGAGCAGTACTTC.

This clonotype was seen at least ten times. The chain carries TRBV4-1 and TRBJ2-1; D is unclear. V lost 5 bases and J lost 1, with 9 bases in between. The germline V gene encodes CDR1 MGHRA and CDR2 YSYEKL. The CDR3 spans 14 residues. CDR3 DNA sequence: TGCGCCAGCAGCGAAAGCAGATCCTACAATGAGCAGTTCTTC. Amino acid sequence: CASSESRSYNEQFF.

This clonotype showed up just a few times. This chain uses TRBV5-1 with TRBJ1-4; D is perhaps TRBD1 (5 bases). Germline assignment: CDR1 SGHRS and CDR2 YFSETQ. V was trimmed by 4 bases and J by 8 bases, leaving 18 bases between them. CDR3 length equals 15 residues. The CDR3 region has the DNA TGCGCCAGCAGCCGCGATTACCTCGGGGGGGAAAAACTGTTTTTT. This sequence encodes CASSRDYLGGEKLFF.

This clonotype was observed at least ten times. The V and J genes are TRBV7-2 and TRBJ2-7; 10 bases agree with TRBD2. V dropped 0 bases and J dropped 4; count of bases not matched to a gene: 3. Germline CDR1 reads SGHTA; CDR2 reads FQGNSA. The CDR3 covers 15 residues. The CDR3 region is CASSLALAGVYEQYF. CDR3 in DNA: TGTGCCAGCAGCTTAGCGCTAGCGGGAGTATACGAGCAGTACTTC.

This clonotype was seen a handful of times. The chain joins TRBV7-9 to TRBJ2-7; 9 positions agree with TRBD1. Germline V gene lookup returns CDR1 SEHNR and CDR2 FQNEAQ (reference sequence). The V and J ends lost 5 bases and 5 bases, in that order; junction bases with no gene match: 7. This CDR3 is built from 14 residues. In nucleotides, the CDR3 is TGTGCCAGCAGCCGCCGGGACAGGGTTCACGAGCAGTACTTC. The encoded protein is CASSRRDRVHEQYF. Drawing the rest from reference TRBV7-9 and TRBJ2-7, the complete variable domain is DTGVSQNPRHKITKRGQNVTFRCDPISEHNRLYWYRQTLGQGPEFLTYFQNEAQLEKSRLLSDRFSAERPKGSFSTLEIQRTEQGDSAMYLCASSRRDRVHEQYFGPGTRLTVT.

The V and J genes are TRBV6-5 and TRBJ2-1; tentatively, D is TRBD2 (5 bases). Trimming took 0 bases from V and 2 from J, leaving 20 bases between them. The CDR3 totals 19 residues. Germline CDR1 and CDR2: MNHEY and SVGAGI. The CDR3, as DNA: TGTGCCAGCAGTTACTCGTCGTCGGTGGGGAGCGCGACCTACAATGAGCAGTTCTTC. Translated, it gives CASSYSSSVGSATYNEQFF.